Listed here is a single TCR beta chain. Its cognate antigen is unknown. Germline CDR1 and CDR2: SGHNT and YYREEE (reference sequence). The length of the CDR3 is 19 residues. Trimming took 4 bases from V and 0 from J; bases not matched to a gene: 12. The data originate from a study of graft-versus-host responses after intestinal transplantation. Study details: The whole recipient group had anti-thymocyte globulin induction followed by tacrolimus and steroids for roughly three years.

Here immunoSEQ multiplex PCR was the method, and the copy in TCRdb shows in-frame clones only, minus some. The data show about 86,000 clones, approximately 90% seen once. The chain links TRBV5-4 to TRBJ2-6; 8 nucleotides line up with TRBD1. This sequence originates from a human donor who was the organ donor for an intestinal transplant. The sample consisted of unstimulated CD4+ T cells sorted from spleen or lymph node cells, taken before transplant. The CDR3 region is CASSPPFGTGSSGANVLTF. The DNA for the CDR3 is TGTGCCAGCAGCCCCCCCTTTGGGACAGGAAGCTCTGGGGCCAACGTCCTGACTTTC.